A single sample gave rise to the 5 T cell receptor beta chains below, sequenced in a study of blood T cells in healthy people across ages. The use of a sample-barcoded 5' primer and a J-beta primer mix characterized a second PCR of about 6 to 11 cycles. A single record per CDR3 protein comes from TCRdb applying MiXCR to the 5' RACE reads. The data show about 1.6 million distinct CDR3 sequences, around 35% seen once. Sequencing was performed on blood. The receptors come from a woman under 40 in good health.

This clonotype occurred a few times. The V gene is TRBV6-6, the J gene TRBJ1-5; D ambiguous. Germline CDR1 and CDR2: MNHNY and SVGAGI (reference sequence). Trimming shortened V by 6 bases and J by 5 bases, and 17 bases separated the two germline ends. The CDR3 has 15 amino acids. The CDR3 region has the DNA TGTGCCAGCAGGGAGCACCTCTACAACTATCAGCCCCAGCATTTT. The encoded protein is CASREHLYNYQPQHF.

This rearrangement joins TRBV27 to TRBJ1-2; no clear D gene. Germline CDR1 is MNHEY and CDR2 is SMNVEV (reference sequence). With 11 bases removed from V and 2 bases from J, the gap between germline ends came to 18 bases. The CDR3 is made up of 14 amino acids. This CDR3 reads CACRSDGVNYGYTF. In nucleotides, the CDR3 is TGTGCCTGCCGCTCGGACGGTGTCAACTATGGCTACACCTTC.

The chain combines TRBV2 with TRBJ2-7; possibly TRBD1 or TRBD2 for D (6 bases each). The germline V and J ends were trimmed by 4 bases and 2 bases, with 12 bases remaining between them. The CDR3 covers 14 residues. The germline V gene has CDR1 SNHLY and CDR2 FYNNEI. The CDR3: CASSGGRDTYEQYF. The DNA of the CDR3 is TGTGCCAGCAGTGGGGGGCGGGACACCTACGAGCAGTACTTC.

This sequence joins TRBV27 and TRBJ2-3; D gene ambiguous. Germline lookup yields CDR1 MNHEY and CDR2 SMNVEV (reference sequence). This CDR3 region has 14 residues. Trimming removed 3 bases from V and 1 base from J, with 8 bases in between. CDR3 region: CASSLWARTDTQYF. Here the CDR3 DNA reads TGTGCCAGCAGTTTGTGGGCACGCACAGATACGCAGTATTTT.

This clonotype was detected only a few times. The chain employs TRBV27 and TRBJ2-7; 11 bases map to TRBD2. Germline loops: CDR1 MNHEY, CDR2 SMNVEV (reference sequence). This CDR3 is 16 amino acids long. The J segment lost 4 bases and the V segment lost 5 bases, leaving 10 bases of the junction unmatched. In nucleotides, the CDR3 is TGTGCCAGCAGTGCCTCACTAGCGGGGGTGAAGTACGAGCAGTACTTC. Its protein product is CASSASLAGVKYEQYF.